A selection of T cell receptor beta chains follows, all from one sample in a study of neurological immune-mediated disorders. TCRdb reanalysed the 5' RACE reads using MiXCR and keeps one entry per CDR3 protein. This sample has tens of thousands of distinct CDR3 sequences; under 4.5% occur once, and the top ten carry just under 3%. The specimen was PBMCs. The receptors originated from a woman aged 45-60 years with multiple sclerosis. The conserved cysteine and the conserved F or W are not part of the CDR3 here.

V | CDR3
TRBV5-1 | ASSLGQINEQY
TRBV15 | ATSRGGGLSSGNTIY
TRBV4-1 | ASSHLFGRETQY
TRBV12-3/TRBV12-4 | ASYFMGGGTPNTEAF
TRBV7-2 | ASSWTGETYEQY
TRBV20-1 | SARDARGSDTQY
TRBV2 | ASSEGQGDNQPQH
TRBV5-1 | ASSLGLGGTEAF
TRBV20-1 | SARLTGNSYEQY
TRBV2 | ASSGTGINSPLH
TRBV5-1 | ASSLRGTNNEQF
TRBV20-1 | SATTGGKTGELF
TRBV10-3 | AISESTERVAYGYT
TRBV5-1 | ASSLARGNYGYT
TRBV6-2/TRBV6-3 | ASSLLEGPRTEAF
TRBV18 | ASSPDRLYGYT
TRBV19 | ASSPGPHEQY
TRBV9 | ASSSTGTGKYEQY
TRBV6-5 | ASSINAGEETQY
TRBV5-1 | ASSFSGGGDTQY
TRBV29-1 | SPFAVNTEAF
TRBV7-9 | ASSLVDFIGETQY
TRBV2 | ASSGRNYGYT
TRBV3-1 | ASSQDHTGELF